Listed below are T cell receptor beta chains from one sample, sequenced in a study of blood T cells in healthy people across ages. TCRdb passed the 5' RACE reads through MiXCR, listing each CDR3 protein once. The table lists about 1,000,000 distinct CDR3 sequences, around 43% of them singletons. The sequenced sample was blood. These receptors all come from a woman aged 60-75 years in good health. CDR3s include the opening cysteine and the closing phenylalanine or tryptophan. Clone size appears in some rows only: once, few, many, or a class for an expanded clone.

j_gene: TRBJ2-5
abundance: few
v_gene: TRBV9
CDR3aa: CASSEGTGGETQYF

j_gene: TRBJ2-1
abundance: NA
v_gene: TRBV24-1
CDR3aa: CATREGPVNEQFF

j_gene: TRBJ2-5
abundance: few
v_gene: TRBV10-3
CDR3aa: CAIRPEGGQETQYF

j_gene: TRBJ1-6
abundance: few
v_gene: TRBV27
CDR3aa: CASRFGGGGSPLHF

j_gene: TRBJ1-2
abundance: once
v_gene: TRBV6-5
CDR3aa: CASSYFNRGQQFGYTF

j_gene: TRBJ1-2
abundance: once
v_gene: TRBV5-6
CDR3aa: CASSPGQGGDYGYTF

j_gene: TRBJ2-7
abundance: NA
v_gene: TRBV14
CDR3aa: CASSPLGGRVREEQYF

j_gene: TRBJ2-2
abundance: NA
v_gene: TRBV4-3
CDR3aa: CASSQVFVFSRTERNTGELFF

j_gene: TRBJ2-4
abundance: NA
v_gene: TRBV11-2
CDR3aa: CASSLGAANIQYF

j_gene: TRBJ1-2
abundance: NA
v_gene: TRBV27
CDR3aa: CASTGTAGRINYGYTF

j_gene: TRBJ2-4
abundance: NA
v_gene: TRBV5-1
CDR3aa: CASRSEGWIQYF

j_gene: TRBJ2-1
abundance: NA
v_gene: TRBV20-1
CDR3aa: CSALKRESSYNEQFF

j_gene: TRBJ1-5
abundance: NA
v_gene: TRBV6-5
CDR3aa: CASSYPGQGQILGNQPQHF